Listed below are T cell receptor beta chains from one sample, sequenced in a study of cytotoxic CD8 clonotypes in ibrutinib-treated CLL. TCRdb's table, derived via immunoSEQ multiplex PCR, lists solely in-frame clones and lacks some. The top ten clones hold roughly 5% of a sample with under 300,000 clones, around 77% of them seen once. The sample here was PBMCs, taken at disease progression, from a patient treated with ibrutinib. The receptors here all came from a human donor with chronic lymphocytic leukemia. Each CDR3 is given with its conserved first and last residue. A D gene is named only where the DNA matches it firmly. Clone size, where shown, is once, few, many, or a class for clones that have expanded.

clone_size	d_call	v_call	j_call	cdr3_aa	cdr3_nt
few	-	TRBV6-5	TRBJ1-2	CASSYSTGRGDGYTF	TGTGCCAGCAGTTACTCGACCGGGAGAGGGGATGGCTACACCTTC
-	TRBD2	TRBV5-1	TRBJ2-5	CASSLGLAMTQYF	TGCGCCAGCAGCTTAGGACTAGCCATGACCCAGTACTTC
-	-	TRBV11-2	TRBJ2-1	CASSLLVGSYNEQFF	TGTGCCAGCAGCTTACTAGTAGGCTCCTACAATGAGCAGTTCTTC
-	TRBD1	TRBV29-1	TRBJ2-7	CSVELVDRGYEQYF	TGCAGCGTTGAACTGGTGGACAGGGGGTACGAGCAGTACTTC
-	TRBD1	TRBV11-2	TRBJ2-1	CASSSRQGWENEQFF	TGTGCCAGCAGCTCTAGACAGGGTTGGGAAAATGAGCAGTTCTTC
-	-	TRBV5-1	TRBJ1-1	CASRSGGGNTEAFF	TGCGCCAGCAGGTCTGGAGGGGGGAACACTGAAGCTTTCTTT
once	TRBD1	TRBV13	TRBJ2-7	CASSPTGGYEQYF	TGTGCCAGCAGCCCGACAGGGGGATACGAGCAGTACTTC
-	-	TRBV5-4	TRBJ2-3	CASSSFSSRRGDTQYF	TGTGCCAGCAGCTCCTTTAGCTCCCGTCGGGGAGATACGCAGTATTTT
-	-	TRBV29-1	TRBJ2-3	CSVDGMGGGGLRPDTQYF	TGCAGCGTTGACGGTATGGGAGGGGGCGGATTGAGGCCAGATACGCAGTATTTT
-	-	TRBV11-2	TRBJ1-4	CASSLRVGRGSNEKLFF	TGTGCCAGCAGCTTAAGGGTAGGGAGGGGATCTAATGAAAAACTGTTTTTT
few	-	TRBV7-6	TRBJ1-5	CASSFGQTNQPQHF	TGTGCCAGCAGCTTCGGACAGACGAATCAGCCCCAGCATTTT